This T cell receptor beta chain was sequenced during a study of blood T cell repertoires in COVID-19. Profiled with immunoSEQ multiplex PCR; TCRdb holds only in-frame clones, not every one. The top ten clones hold 10% of a sample with 150,000 to 200,000 clones, 87% of them seen once. Germline values: CDR1 LGHDT, CDR2 YNNKEL (reference sequence). The CDR3 extends over 14 amino acids. V lost 3 bases and J 11 bases, leaving 16 bases between the germline ends. The chain recombines TRBV3-1 (or the pseudogene TRBV3-2) with TRBJ1-4; unclear D gene. The source is a woman aged 70 to 79 with COVID-19, enrolled during active disease. Sequencing was done on a sample of peripheral blood. CDR3 nucleotide sequence: TGTGCCAGCAGCCAGGGTAGTTGGGCGTGGAAACTGTTTTTT. Translation gives CASSQGSWAWKLFF.